What follows are 21 T cell receptor beta chains derived from one specimen sequenced in a study of cytomegalovirus exposure and HLA in healthy donors. With 60 Vbeta and 13 Jbeta primers, the PCR was carried out. Clones were sequenced by immunoSEQ multiplex PCR, and TCRdb holds only the in-frame ones, with some missing. The top ten clones hold roughly 3.5% of a sample with 90,000 to 150,000 clones, over 60% of them seen once. Specimen: PBMCs. These receptors were collected from a woman in her thirties in good health and CMV-seropositive.

V usage is TRBV28 and J usage is TRBJ2-2; 13 bases are shared with TRBD2. This CDR3 is built from 20 residues. Per the germline V gene, CDR1 is MDHEN and CDR2 is SYDVKM. V lost 3 bases, J lost 0 bases, and 10 bases stayed unmatched. DNA of the CDR3: TGTGCCAGCAGTTTTATTTCCCCGACTAGCGGGGGGTCGAACACCGGGGAGCTGTTTTTT. Its translation: CASSFISPTSGGSNTGELFF.

The J gene is TRBJ2-2, the V gene TRBV30; TRBD2 aligns across 9 bases. Germline CDR1 reads GTSNPN; CDR2 reads SVGIG (reference sequence). V dropped 0 bases and J dropped 0; count of bases not matched to a gene: 5. The CDR3 contains 17 residues. CDR3 coding DNA: TGTGCCTGGAGTGTACGTAGCGGGGGAACGAACACCGGGGAGCTGTTTTTT. This codes for CAWSVRSGGTNTGELFF.

J is TRBJ2-7 and V is TRBV5-1; 8 nucleotides line up with TRBD1. This CDR3 comprises 14 residues. CDR1 is SGHRS and CDR2 is YFSETQ in the germline V gene. The J segment lost 7 bases and the V segment lost 2 bases, leaving 8 bases of the junction unmatched. CDR3 DNA: TGCGCCAGCAGCTTCGACAGGGGACTTGGGGAGCAGTACTTC. This gives the protein CASSFDRGLGEQYF.

V and J are TRBV12-5 and TRBJ1-6, with TRBD1 matching over 9 bases. Unmatched junction bases numbered 19, after V lost 6 bases and J lost 4 bases. This CDR3 is built from 20 residues. Germline CDR1 LGHNT, CDR2 FRNRAP. The DNA of the CDR3 is TGTGCTAGTGGGTCGGGACAGGGTCTGTCTTCAACCCGTTATAATTCACCCCTCCACTTT. Its protein product is CASGSGQGLSSTRYNSPLHF.

This clone was detected a few times. The chain carries TRBV7-9 and TRBJ1-6, with D unresolved. Germline V CDR1 and CDR2: SEHNR, FQNEAQ (reference sequence). V gave up 2 bases and J gave up 7 bases, with 9 bases separating them. The CDR3 spans 14 residues. In nucleotides, the CDR3 is TGTGCCAGCAGCTTATCGTGGCGGAATTCACCCCTCCACTTT. The encoded protein is CASSLSWRNSPLHF.

The count of this clone is one. The chain is built from TRBV7-9 and TRBJ2-7; no clear D. Trimming removed 4 bases at V and 9 bases at J, with 10 bases between. This CDR3 is 11 amino acids long. The germline V gene has CDR1 SEHNR and CDR2 FQNEAQ (reference sequence). The CDR3 region is CASSSGSGQYF. The CDR3 DNA is TGTGCCAGCAGCTCAGGTAGTGGGCAGTACTTC. Filled out from reference TRBV7-9 and TRBJ2-7, the complete variable domain reads DTGVSQNPRHKITKRGQNVTFRCDPISEHNRLYWYRQTLGQGPEFLTYFQNEAQLEKSRLLSDRFSAERPKGSFSTLEIQRTEQGDSAMYLCASSSGSGQYFGPGTRLTVT.

This clone showed up just once. The chain carries TRBV27 and TRBJ1-6; 7 positions agree with TRBD1. The germline gives CDR1 MNHEY, CDR2 SMNVEV (reference sequence). CDR3 length equals 14 residues. Losses at the gene ends were 3 bases for V and 7 bases for J; bases not matched to a gene: 3. The CDR3 loop is CASSFRQGNSPLHF. For the CDR3, the DNA is TGTGCCAGCAGTTTTAGACAGGGAAATTCACCCCTCCACTTT.

The genes are TRBV15 and TRBJ1-1; 9 positions agree with TRBD1. This CDR3 has 17 amino acids. V lost 3 bases to trimming and J lost 4 bases; unmatched junction nucleotides: 12. Per germline, CDR1 LNHNV and CDR2 YYDKDF (reference sequence). CDR3 residues: CATSSDETGGWSTEAFF. The DNA of the CDR3 is TGTGCCACCAGCAGTGACGAGACAGGGGGATGGAGCACTGAAGCTTTCTTT.

This rearrangement joins TRBV19 to TRBJ2-2, with D perhaps TRBD1 (5 bases). The CDR3 contains 13 residues. The V end lost 5 bases, the J end lost 8 bases, and 12 bases lay between the germline ends. The germline gives CDR1 LNHDA, CDR2 SQIVND (reference sequence). CDR3 DNA sequence: TGTGCCAGTAGTTCGCAGGGTGTGGGGGAGCTGTTTTTT. Translating gives CASSSQGVGELFF.

This sequence joins TRBV19 and TRBJ2-7; 10 bases fit TRBD1. Germline assignment: CDR1 LNHDA and CDR2 SQIVND (reference sequence). Losses at the gene ends were 5 bases for V and 4 bases for J; bases not matched to a gene: 8. This CDR3 is 15 amino acids long. CDR3: CASSAQGTGVYEQYF. CDR3 nucleotides: TGTGCCAGTAGTGCGCAAGGGACAGGGGTTTACGAGCAGTACTTC.

The chain has TRBV4-1 and TRBJ2-2, with 10 bases lining up with TRBD2. Looked up from germline, CDR1 is MGHRA and CDR2 is YSYEKL. Unmatched junction bases numbered 15, after V lost 4 bases and J lost 7 bases. The CDR3 covers 18 residues. The CDR3 here is CASSPLVPAGGPGGELFF. The CDR3 region has the DNA TGCGCCAGCAGCCCCCTCGTCCCAGCGGGGGGGCCAGGCGGGGAGCTGTTTTTT.

This sequence joins TRBV5-1 and TRBJ2-7, with D possibly being TRBD2 (6 bases). The CDR3 is 15 residues long. Germline assignment: CDR1 SGHRS and CDR2 YFSETQ. Trimming removed 0 bases from V and 12 bases from J, with 22 bases in between. The CDR3 loop is CASSLDGGAADERYF. CDR3 nucleotides: TGCGCCAGCAGCTTGGATGGAGGGGCCGCAGACGAGAGGTACTTC.

To note about this clone: The junction departs from germline at one end; a sequencing error may be responsible. The gene calls are TRBV2 and TRBJ2-3; a possible D gene is TRBD2 (7 bases). The length of the CDR3 is 12 residues. Germline lookup yields CDR1 SNHLY and CDR2 FYNNEI. This chain's CDR3 is CASSEGGVVPYF. As DNA, the CDR3 is TGTGCCAGCAGCGAAGGGGGGGTTGTGCCGTATTTT.

V usage is TRBV29-1 and J usage is TRBJ2-2; D might be TRBD1 (6 bases). Deletions cut 6 bases from V and 4 bases from J, with 15 bases between. Germline loops: CDR1 SQVTM, CDR2 ANQGSEA. This CDR3 has 14 amino acids. The CDR3 region has the DNA TGCAGCGTCAACCCGGGACATCCCACCGGGGAGCTGTTTTTT. Encoded protein: CSVNPGHPTGELFF.

The CDR3 nucleotides read TGTGCCAGCAGCCCCCGGGGACAGCAAAGCTATGGCTACACCTTC. Its protein is CASSPRGQQSYGYTF. The chain carries TRBV6-1 and TRBJ1-2, with 7 bases that match TRBD1. This CDR3 is 15 amino acids long. With V trimmed by 6 bases and J by 4 bases, 11 bases remained unmatched. Germline V gives CDR1 MNHNS, CDR2 SASEGT.

The chain combines TRBV21-1 with TRBJ2-5; the table gives TRBD1 as D, unverified against the DNA. TRBV21-1 is labeled a pseudogene. This CDR3 has 15 amino acids. In nucleotides, the CDR3 is TGTGCCAGCAGCACCGACAGGGCACGAAGAGAGACCCAGTACTTC. Protein product: CASSTDRARRETQYF.

The chain employs TRBV5-1 and TRBJ2-2; possible D gene TRBD1, 5 bases. The V end lost 2 bases, the J end lost 6 bases, and 17 bases lay between the germline ends. CDR1 is SGHRS, CDR2 YFSETQ, per germline. The CDR3 sequence is 16 residues long. Here the CDR3 DNA reads TGCGCCAGCAGCTTCTCTGGCAGGGCCTCTGCCGGGGAGCTGTTTTTT. Its translation is CASSFSGRASAGELFF.

The CDR3 DNA reads as TGCGCCAGCAGGCCGCTCGACAGTGATTCACCCCTCCACTTT. It yields the protein CASRPLDSDSPLHF. The chain employs TRBV4-1 and TRBJ1-6, with D perhaps TRBD1 (5 bases). Germline V gene sequence: CDR1 MGHRA, CDR2 YSYEKL. The V end lost 6 bases, the J end lost 8 bases, and 14 bases lay between the germline ends. The CDR3 contains 14 residues.

This rearrangement joins TRBV7-9 to TRBJ1-6; D is ambiguous. Trimming pared 0 bases from V and 8 bases from J, leaving 8 bases between. The CDR3 covers 14 residues. The germline V gene has CDR1 SEHNR and CDR2 FQNEAQ (reference sequence). The CDR3 bases are TGTGCCAGCAGCTTAGCAGCCCCGGATTCACCCCTCCACTTT. Amino acids: CASSLAAPDSPLHF.

This chain joins TRBV2 and TRBJ1-6; no reliable D call. This CDR3 comprises 13 residues. With 2 bases removed from V and 7 bases from J, the gap between germline ends came to 6 bases. Germline CDR1 SNHLY, CDR2 FYNNEI. The chain's CDR3 is CASSEQQNSPLHF. In DNA form, the CDR3 reads TGTGCCAGCAGTGAACAACAAAATTCACCCCTCCACTTT. Full variable domain (remainder filled in from reference TRBV2 and TRBJ1-6): EPEVTQTPSHQVTQMGQEVILRCVPISNHLYFYWYRQILGQKVEFLVSFYNNEISEKSEIFDDQFSVERPDGSNFTLKIRSTKLEDSAMYFCASSEQQNSPLHFGNGTRLTVT.

This clone was found a few times. This chain links TRBV2 with TRBJ1-1; TRBD1 might be the D (6 bases). The CDR3 spans 14 residues. V was trimmed by 3 bases and J by 7 bases, leaving 15 bases between them. CDR1 is SNHLY and CDR2 is FYNNEI in the germline V gene. CDR3 sequence (DNA): TGTGCCAGCAGTGACTCGGTGACAGGACTTGAAGCTTTCTTT. Translation gives CASSDSVTGLEAFF.